The TCR beta chain under discussion was sequenced for a study of blood T cells in healthy people across ages. For the second PCR, which ran for about 7 to 12 cycles, a sample-barcoded 5' primer and a J-beta primer mix were used. In TCRdb, the 5' RACE reads were re-called with MiXCR into one record per CDR3 protein. The sample holds 600,000 to 900,000 distinct CDR3 sequences; around 24% are singletons and the top ten take about 3%. Per the germline V gene, CDR1 is KGHDR and CDR2 is SFDVKD. CDR3 length equals 12 residues. V was shortened by 3 bases and J by 7 bases, with 6 bases between the two germline ends. These data were also reused for a study on T cells of mothers and their children.

V is TRBV24-1 and J is TRBJ2-1; D is ambiguous. The TCR sequence derives from a boy aged 5-17 years in good health. Source material: blood. CDR3 sequence: CATSDPLNEQFF. CDR3 bases: TGTGCCACCAGTGATCCCCTGAATGAGCAGTTCTTC.